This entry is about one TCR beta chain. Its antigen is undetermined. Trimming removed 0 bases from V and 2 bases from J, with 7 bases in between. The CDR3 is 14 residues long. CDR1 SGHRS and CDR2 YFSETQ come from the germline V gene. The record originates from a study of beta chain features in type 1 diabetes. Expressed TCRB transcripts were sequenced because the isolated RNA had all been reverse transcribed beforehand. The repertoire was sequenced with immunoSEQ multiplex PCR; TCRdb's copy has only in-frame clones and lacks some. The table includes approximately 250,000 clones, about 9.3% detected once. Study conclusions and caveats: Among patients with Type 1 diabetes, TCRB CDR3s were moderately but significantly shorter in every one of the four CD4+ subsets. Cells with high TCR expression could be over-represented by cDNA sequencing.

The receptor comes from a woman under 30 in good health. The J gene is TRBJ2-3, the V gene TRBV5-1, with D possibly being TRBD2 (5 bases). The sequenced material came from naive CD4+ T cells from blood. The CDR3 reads CASSLGRVTDTQYF. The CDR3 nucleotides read TGCGCCAGCAGCTTGGGGCGGGTCACAGATACGCAGTATTTT. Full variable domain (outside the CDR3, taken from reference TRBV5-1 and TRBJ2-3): KAGVTQTPRYLIKTRGQQVTLSCSPISGHRSVSWYQQTPGQGLQFLFEYFSETQRNKGNFPGRFSGRQFSNSRSEMNVSTLELGDSALYLCASSLGRVTDTQYFGPGTRLTVL.